What follows are 16 T cell receptor beta chains derived from one specimen sequenced in a study of T cells in Graves' hyperthyroidism and ophthalmopathy. The TCR beta CDR3 regions underwent amplification using RNA transcripts as the source. TCR CDR3 regions were first amplified by RT-PCR with HTBI primers. A single record per CDR3 protein comes from TCRdb applying MiXCR to the multiplex PCR reads. The sample carries about 700,000 distinct CDR3 sequences, 45% recorded once. What was sequenced was peripheral blood or thyroid tissue (not recorded which). The receptors derive from an adult man with Graves' disease, either hyperthyroidism or ophthalmopathy (not recorded which).

This clonotype was recorded at least ten times. V usage is TRBV7-2 and J usage is TRBJ1-5; 9 bases map to TRBD1. The CDR3 is 15 amino acids. V trimming: 5 bases; J trimming: 2 bases; junction bases outside the gene matches: 4. Germline V gene data show CDR1 as SGHTA and CDR2 as FQGNSA. The CDR3 here is CASSPWTGGNQPQHF. CDR3 DNA sequence: TGTGCCAGCAGCCCATGGACAGGGGGCAATCAGCCCCAGCATTTT.

This clonotype was found many times. The chain combines TRBV20-1 with TRBJ2-5; 7 bases line up with TRBD2. The CDR3 is 14 residues long. The junction had 7 bases not matched to a gene; V was cut back by 5 bases and J by 1 base. Germline loops: CDR1 DFQATT, CDR2 SNEGSKA (reference sequence). This CDR3 reads CSASRRGTQETQYF. The CDR3 DNA reads as TGCAGTGCTTCGCGGCGGGGGACCCAAGAGACCCAGTACTTC.

This clonotype showed up just a few times. The chain is built from TRBV20-1 and TRBJ2-7, with TRBD2 identical over 10 bases. J lost 4 bases, V lost 4 bases, and 13 bases had no gene match. The CDR3 extends over 16 amino acids. From germline, CDR1 is DFQATT and CDR2 SNEGSKA (reference sequence). The CDR3 loop is CSATQGVAGGSYEQYF. The DNA for the CDR3 is TGCAGTGCTACCCAAGGGGTAGCGGGAGGATCTTACGAGCAGTACTTC.

This sequence joins TRBV5-1 and TRBJ1-1, with TRBD1 as a possible D gene (6 bases). The germline V and J ends were trimmed by 2 bases and 11 bases, with 10 bases remaining between them. Per the germline V gene, CDR1 is SGHRS and CDR2 is YFSETQ. CDR3 length: 11 residues. In DNA form, the CDR3 reads TGCGCCAGCAGCTTACAGGGACGGGCTTTCTTT. Residues: CASSLQGRAFF.

The chain combines TRBV7-8 with TRBJ1-5, with 8 bases aligning to TRBD1. This CDR3 spans 15 amino acids. From germline, CDR1 is SGHVS and CDR2 FQNEAQ. V gave up 3 bases and J gave up 3 bases; unmatched junction bases: 4. Here the CDR3 DNA reads TGTGCCAGCAGCTTGACGGACAGGGACAATCAGCCCCAGCATTTT. This codes for CASSLTDRDNQPQHF.

There are a few counts of this clonotype. The chain links TRBV19 to TRBJ1-1; D perhaps matches TRBD1 (5 bases). This CDR3 is built from 13 residues. CDR1 LNHDA and CDR2 SQIVND come from the germline V gene (reference sequence). The V and J ends lost 2 bases and 5 bases respectively, with 9 bases between them. The CDR3 reads CASSISGLTEAFF. CDR3 nucleotide sequence: TGTGCCAGTAGTATATCGGGACTGACTGAAGCTTTCTTT.

This clonotype appeared many times. The rearrangement joins TRBV24-1 to TRBJ1-2; a possible D gene is TRBD1 (6 bases). V shed 5 bases and J shed 7 bases, with 16 bases lying between them. The CDR3 consists of 14 residues. CDR1 KGHDR and CDR2 SFDVKD come from the germline V gene. CDR3 nucleotides: TGTGCCACCAGTGGGGGGGAGACAGGCCGTGGCTACACCTTC. Translating gives CATSGGETGRGYTF.

This chain joins TRBV20-1 and TRBJ2-5, with 10 bases fitting TRBD1. Germline assignment: CDR1 DFQATT and CDR2 SNEGSKA (reference sequence). V shed 3 bases and J 6 bases; nucleotides not matched to a gene: 10. This CDR3 is 15 amino acids long. The DNA of the CDR3 is TGCAGTGCTAGCCGGGACAGGGGTAATTTCAAGACCCAGTACTTC. Translated: CSASRDRGNFKTQYF.

This chain uses TRBV7-8 with TRBJ1-1; 7 bases map to TRBD1. This CDR3 spans 16 amino acids. V trimming: 5 bases; J trimming: 0 bases; junction bases outside the gene matches: 9. The germline V gene has CDR1 SGHVS and CDR2 FQNEAQ. For the CDR3, the DNA is TGTGCCAGCAGCCCCGAACCCGGGACAGTGAACACTGAAGCTTTCTTT. Its translation: CASSPEPGTVNTEAFF.

The sample holds a few counts of this clonotype. CDR3 residues: CASSQVYWDRSHEQYF. The DNA for the CDR3 is TGTGCCAGCAGCCAAGTTTACTGGGACAGGAGTCACGAGCAGTACTTC. The rearrangement links TRBV4-2 to TRBJ2-7; 8 positions match TRBD1. Losses at the gene ends were 1 base for V and 5 bases for J; bases not matched to a gene: 10. CDR3 length equals 16 residues. Germline V CDR1 and CDR2: LGHNA, YNFKEQ.

The rearrangement uses TRBV6-1 and TRBJ2-2; TRBD1 is a possible D gene (6 bases). The CDR3 runs to 15 residues. Trimming left V 3 bases short and J 6 bases short, with 14 bases between. In germline, CDR1 is MNHNS, CDR2 SASEGT. The CDR3 reads CASSDSGGQPGELFF. The CDR3 nucleotides read TGTGCCAGCAGTGACTCTGGAGGACAGCCCGGGGAGCTGTTTTTT.

This sequence joins TRBV2 and TRBJ1-5; 10 nucleotides align to TRBD1. Germline V gives CDR1 SNHLY, CDR2 FYNNEI. The ends lost 6 bases at V and 2 bases at J; junction bases unmatched: 10. The CDR3 runs to 17 residues. The CDR3 DNA follows: TGTGCCAGCAGCTTTAACACCGGGACAGGGGGCAATCAGCCCCAGCATTTT. It codes for CASSFNTGTGGNQPQHF.

This clonotype was observed many times. V and J are TRBV7-8 and TRBJ1-6, with 8 nucleotides matching TRBD1. The ends lost 7 bases at V and 7 bases at J; junction bases unmatched: 6. Germline CDR1 reads SGHVS; CDR2 reads FQNEAQ. The CDR3 sequence is 14 residues long. CDR3 protein: CASTPGGGNSPLHF. The CDR3 DNA sequence: TGTGCCAGCACCCCAGGGGGCGGGAATTCACCCCTCCACTTT.

Details on this clonotype: This sequence may be a read error, since a much larger clone differs from it by one base. This chain joins TRBV2 and TRBJ1-5; weak D call: TRBD1 (5 bases). Germline CDR1 is SNHLY and CDR2 is FYNNEI. The length of the CDR3 is 15 residues. CDR3 in DNA: TGTGCCAGCAGTGAACGAGACAGTAGCAATCAGCTCCAGCATTTT. It is translated as CASSERDSSNQLQHF.

In this sample, this clonotype turned up many times. The V call is TRBV7-9, the J call TRBJ1-4; D gene uncertain. CDR3 length: 14 residues. Trimming removed 5 bases at V and 3 bases at J, with 10 bases between. The germline V gene encodes CDR1 SEHNR and CDR2 FQNEAQ (reference sequence). The CDR3 is CASSPQSANEKLFF. In nucleotides, the CDR3 is TGTGCCAGCAGCCCTCAATCGGCTAATGAAAAACTGTTTTTT.

The J gene is TRBJ1-1, the V gene TRBV10-3, with D possibly being TRBD1 (6 bases). Trimming took 8 bases from V and 1 from J, leaving 14 bases between them. The CDR3 runs 14 residues. Germline CDR1 and CDR2: ENHRY and SYGVKD. CDR3 region: CAIDDGGQNTEAFF. The CDR3, as DNA: TGTGCCATCGACGACGGGGGGCAGAACACTGAAGCTTTCTTT.